Following are 5 T cell receptor beta chains from one sample sequenced in a study of blood T cell repertoires in COVID-19. Sequenced by immunoSEQ multiplex PCR; TCRdb stores in-frame clones only, minus some. The table lists 150,000 or so clones, approximately 84% of them singletons. The source material was PBMCs or T cells enriched from blood (not recorded which). Receptor source: a woman aged 45-65 years who had recovered from COVID-19.

V and J are TRBV15 and TRBJ2-7; 8 bases agree with TRBD2. The germline V gene has CDR1 LNHNV and CDR2 YYDKDF (reference sequence). The length of the CDR3 is 15 residues. Germline trimming cut 1 base from V and 7 bases from J; bases unmatched to any gene: 9. The CDR3 DNA is TGTGCCACCAGCAGAGCGGGGGGGACTTGGAGAGAGCAGTACTTC. This sequence encodes CATSRAGGTWREQYF.

The V and J genes are TRBV5-3 and TRBJ2-2; 12 nucleotides match TRBD2. TRBV5-3 is reported as an ORF; its role is uncertain. V trimming: 1 base; J trimming: 2 bases; junction bases outside the gene matches: 6. The CDR3 spans 18 residues. DNA for the CDR3: TGTGCCAGAAGCTTGTGCCCTAGCGGGAGGGCCAACACCGGGGAGCTGTTTTTT. It is translated as CARSLCPSGRANTGELFF.

Comment on this clone: A read error may account for a junction end that differs from germline. The chain uses TRBV4-1 and TRBJ2-3; the match to TRBD1 covers 7 bases. The CDR3 has 16 amino acids. From germline, CDR1 is MGHRA and CDR2 YSYEKL. CDR3 in DNA: TGCGCCAGCAGCGAAGACAGGGTGTGGAGTACAGATACGCAGTATTTT. It is translated as CASSEDRVWSTDTQYF.

The chain recombines TRBV20-1 with TRBJ2-7; the D gene is possibly TRBD2 (6 bases). Trimming stripped 6 bases from V and 9 bases from J, with 15 bases between. From germline, CDR1 is DFQATT and CDR2 SNEGSKA (reference sequence). This CDR3 spans 11 amino acids. The CDR3 spells CSAKQVGGQYF. In DNA form, the CDR3 reads TGCAGTGCGAAACAGGTGGGGGGGCAGTACTTC.

On this clone: The same CDR3 can be traced to other DNA sequences in this sample. CDR3 protein: CASGLDRGNEQFF. The CDR3 DNA is TGTGCTAGTGGTTTGGACAGGGGGAATGAGCAGTTCTTC. The genes are TRBV12-5 and TRBJ2-1, with 8 nucleotides matching TRBD1. CDR1 and CDR2 (germline): LGHNT, FRNRAP. The CDR3 totals 13 residues. V lost 1 base and J lost 7; bases outside the gene matches: 0.